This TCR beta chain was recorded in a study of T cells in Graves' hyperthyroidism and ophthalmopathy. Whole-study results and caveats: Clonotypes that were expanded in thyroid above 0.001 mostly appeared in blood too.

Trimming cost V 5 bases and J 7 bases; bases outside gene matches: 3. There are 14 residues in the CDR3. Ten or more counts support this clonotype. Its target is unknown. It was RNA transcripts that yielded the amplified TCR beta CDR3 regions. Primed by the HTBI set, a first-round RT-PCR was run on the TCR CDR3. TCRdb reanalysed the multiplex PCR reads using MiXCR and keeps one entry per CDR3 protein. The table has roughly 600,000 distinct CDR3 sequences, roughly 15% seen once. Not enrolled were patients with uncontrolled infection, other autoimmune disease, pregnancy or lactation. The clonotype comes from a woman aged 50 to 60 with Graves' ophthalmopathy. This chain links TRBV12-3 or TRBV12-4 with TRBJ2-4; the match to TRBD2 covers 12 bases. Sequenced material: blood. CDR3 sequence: CASSRTSGVNIQYF. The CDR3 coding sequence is TGTGCCAGCAGTCGGACTAGCGGGGTGAACATTCAGTACTTC.